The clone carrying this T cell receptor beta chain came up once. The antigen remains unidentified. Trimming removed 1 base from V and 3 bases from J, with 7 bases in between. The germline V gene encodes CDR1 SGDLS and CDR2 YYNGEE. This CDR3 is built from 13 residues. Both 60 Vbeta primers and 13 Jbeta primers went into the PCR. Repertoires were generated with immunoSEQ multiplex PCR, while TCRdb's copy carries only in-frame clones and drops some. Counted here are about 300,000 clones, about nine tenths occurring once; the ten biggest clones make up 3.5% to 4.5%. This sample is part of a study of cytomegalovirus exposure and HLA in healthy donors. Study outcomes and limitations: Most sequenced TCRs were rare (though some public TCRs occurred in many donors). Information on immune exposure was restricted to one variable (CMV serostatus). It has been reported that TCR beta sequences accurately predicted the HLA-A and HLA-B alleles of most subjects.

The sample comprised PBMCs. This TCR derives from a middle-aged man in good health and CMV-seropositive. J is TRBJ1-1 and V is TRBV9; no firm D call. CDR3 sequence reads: CASSVSPDTEAFF. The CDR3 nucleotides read TGTGCCAGCAGCGTATCCCCTGACACTGAAGCTTTCTTT.